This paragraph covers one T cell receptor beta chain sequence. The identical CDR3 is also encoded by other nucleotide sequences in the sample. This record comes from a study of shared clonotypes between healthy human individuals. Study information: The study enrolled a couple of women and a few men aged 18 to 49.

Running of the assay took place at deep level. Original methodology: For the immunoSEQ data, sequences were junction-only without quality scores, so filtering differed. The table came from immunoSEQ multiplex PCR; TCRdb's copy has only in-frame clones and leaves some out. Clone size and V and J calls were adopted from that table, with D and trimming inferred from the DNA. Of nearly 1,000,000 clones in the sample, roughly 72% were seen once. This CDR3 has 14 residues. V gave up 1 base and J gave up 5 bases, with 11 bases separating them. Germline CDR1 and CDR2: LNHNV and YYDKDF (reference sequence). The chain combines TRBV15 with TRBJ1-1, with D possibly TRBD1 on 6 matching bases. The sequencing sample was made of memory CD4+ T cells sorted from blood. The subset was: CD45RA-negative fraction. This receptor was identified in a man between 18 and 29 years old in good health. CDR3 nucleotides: TGTGCCACCAGCAGAGGTACACAGGGAACTGAAGCTTTCTTT. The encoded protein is CATSRGTQGTEAFF.